The T cell receptor beta chain described here comes from a study of PD-1 blockade in classical Hodgkin lymphoma. Broader study findings: Patients who initiated nivolumab within 1 year of ASCT were excluded. By C4D1 there was a significant rise in CD4+ TCR diversity but not in CD8+ TCR diversity. Diminished baseline TCR diversity has been reported in newly diagnosed patients relative to healthy donors. Prior to therapy, complete responders displayed diversity much like that of newly diagnosed patients.

Of note for this clone: Its antigen is unidentified.

Produced via immunoSEQ multiplex PCR; TCRdb's table is partial and in-frame only. The sample has 27,000 or so clones, over 60% seen once; the top ten hold roughly 3.5%. As for time point: cycle 4 day 1 (C4D1), after less than 7 weeks of nivolumab. In every patient, relapse followed autologous stem cell transplantation, while exposure to brentuximab vedotin differed. The specimen comprised peripheral blood mononuclear cells (PBMCs), sampled before the fourth cycle of nivolumab. The receptor was derived from a human donor with classical Hodgkin lymphoma.

CDR3 coding DNA: TGTGCCAGCAGCTGGTCCGGGACAGGGACCTATGGCTACACCTTC. It translates to CASSWSGTGTYGYTF. The rearrangement joins TRBV7-2 to TRBJ1-2, with 9 bases identical to TRBD1. CDR1 and CDR2 from the germline V gene are SGHTA and FQGNSA. This CDR3 has 15 residues. The ends lost 4 bases at V and 4 bases at J; junction bases unmatched: 7.